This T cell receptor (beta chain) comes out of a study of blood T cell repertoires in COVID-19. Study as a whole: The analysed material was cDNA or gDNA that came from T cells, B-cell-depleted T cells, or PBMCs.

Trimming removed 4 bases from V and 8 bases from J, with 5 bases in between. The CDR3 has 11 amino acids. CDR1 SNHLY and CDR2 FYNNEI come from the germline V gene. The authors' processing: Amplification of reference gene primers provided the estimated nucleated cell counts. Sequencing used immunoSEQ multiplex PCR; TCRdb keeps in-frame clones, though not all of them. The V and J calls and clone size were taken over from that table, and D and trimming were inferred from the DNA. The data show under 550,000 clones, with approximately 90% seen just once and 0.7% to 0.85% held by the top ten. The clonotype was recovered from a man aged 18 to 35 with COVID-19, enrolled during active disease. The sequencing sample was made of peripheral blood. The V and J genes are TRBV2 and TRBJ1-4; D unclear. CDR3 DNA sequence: TGTGCCAGCAGTGTGGCCGAAAAACTGTTTTTT. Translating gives CASSVAEKLFF.